Presented here are 27 T cell receptor beta chains from one specimen sequenced in a study of blood T cells in healthy people across ages. The use of a sample-barcoded 5' primer and a J-beta primer mix characterized a second PCR of about 6 to 11 cycles. From the 5' RACE reads, TCRdb called clonotypes with MiXCR, one entry per CDR3 protein. The sample yields 650,000 to 800,000 distinct CDR3 sequences, over 40% seen once. Specimen: blood. The receptors derive from an elderly woman in good health.

Remarks on this clonotype: A much larger clone is a single base away; this may be a read error. This chain uses TRBV25-1 with TRBJ2-7; D is unclear. CDR1 MGHDK and CDR2 SYGVNS come from the germline V gene. With 4 bases removed from V and 7 bases from J, the gap between germline ends came to 17 bases. The CDR3 totals 14 residues. In DNA form, the CDR3 reads TGTGCCAGCAGTGGTCAGGATAGGTCGTTTGAGCAGTACTTC. Translation gives CASSGQDRSFEQYF.

This clonotype appeared many times. The J gene is TRBJ2-3, the V gene TRBV7-9; the D is unclear. Trimming cost V 4 bases and J 11 bases, with 13 bases left between them. CDR1 is SEHNR and CDR2 is FQNEAQ in the germline V gene (reference sequence). The CDR3 sequence is 12 residues long. The CDR3 region has the DNA TGTGCCAGCAGCTCAGGACGTGAAGGGCAGTATTTT. It translates to CASSSGREGQYF.

This clonotype was counted ten times or more. The V call is TRBV20-1, the J call TRBJ2-1; TRBD2 matches at 13 bases. CDR1 DFQATT and CDR2 SNEGSKA come from the germline V gene (reference sequence). Trimming cost V 6 bases and J 4 bases; bases outside gene matches: 12. The CDR3 consists of 17 residues. The chain's CDR3 is CSAPSGLAGEIYNEQFF. As DNA, the CDR3 is TGCAGTGCCCCCTCTGGACTAGCGGGAGAAATATACAATGAGCAGTTCTTC.

To note about this clonotype: A much larger clone sits a single nucleotide away, making a read error possible. The chain uses TRBV6-2 or TRBV6-3 and TRBJ2-5, with 7 bases identical to TRBD2. J was trimmed by 11 bases and V by 0 bases; bases with no gene match: 15. This CDR3 is built from 16 residues. Germline V gene lookup returns CDR1 MNHEY and CDR2 SVGEGT. The CDR3 sequence is CASSYSGGRLYNEQYF. DNA for the CDR3: TGTGCCAGCAGTTACTCAGGCGGGAGACTCTACAATGAGCAGTACTTC.

Concerning this clonotype itself: Germline is not matched at one junction end, which may reflect a read error. The chain carries TRBV6-1 and TRBJ2-5; the match to TRBD2 covers 8 bases. Per the germline V gene, CDR1 is MNHNS and CDR2 is SASEGT. The CDR3 length is 15 residues. The CDR3 sequence: CAGSDSGGAYNEQYF. The CDR3 nucleotides are TGTGCCGGCAGTGACAGCGGGGGTGCCTACAATGAGCAGTACTTC.

The chain has TRBV12-3 or TRBV12-4 and TRBJ1-1; D ambiguous. V dropped 7 bases and J dropped 7 bases, with 22 bases sitting between them. This CDR3 region has 15 residues. The CDR3 sequence: CASKSPAAGGYEAFF. CDR3 DNA sequence: TGTGCCAGCAAGTCCCCTGCGGCAGGAGGTTATGAAGCTTTCTTT.

This clonotype occurred a few times. This chain connects TRBV20-1 to TRBJ2-7, with TRBD2 matching over 11 bases. The CDR3 is 15 amino acids. CDR1 DFQATT and CDR2 SNEGSKA come from the germline V gene (reference sequence). The junction had 5 bases not matched to a gene; V was cut back by 2 bases and J by 2 bases. CDR3 bases: TGCAGTGCTAGACTAGCGGGGGGACTCCCCTACGAGCAGTACTTC. This gives the protein CSARLAGGLPYEQYF.

In regard to this clonotype: This may be a read error: a much more frequent sequence differs by one nucleotide. This chain uses TRBV11-2 with TRBJ2-3; no clear D. Germline V gene sequence: CDR1 SGHAT, CDR2 FQNNGV. The CDR3 extends over 14 amino acids. The CDR3 here is CTSSLAPGGDTQYF. The CDR3 nucleotides are TGTACCAGCAGCTTAGCCCCCGGCGGAGATACGCAGTATTTT.

This clonotype has a handful of counts. The chain uses TRBV18 and TRBJ2-7; no clear D gene. The CDR3 consists of 13 residues. In germline, CDR1 is KGHSH, CDR2 LQKENI. The V and J ends lost 5 bases and 1 base respectively, with 9 bases between them. CDR3 protein: CASSFDPSYEQYF. CDR3 coding DNA: TGTGCCAGCTCATTCGACCCGTCCTACGAGCAGTACTTC.

The CDR3 spells CASSRGWGGPYEQYF. CDR3 DNA: TGTGCCAGCAGCCGAGGATGGGGGGGGCCCTACGAGCAGTACTTC. This chain links TRBV16 with TRBJ2-7; D may be TRBD2 (7 bases). Trimming shortened V by 4 bases and J by 2 bases, and 15 bases separated the two germline ends. The V gene's germline CDR1 is KGHSY and CDR2 FQNENV. The CDR3 loop spans 15 amino acids.

The chain couples TRBV29-1 to TRBJ2-7; D is ambiguous. Germline-derived CDR1 and CDR2 are SQVTM and ANQGSEA. The ends were cut back, 1 base at V and 6 bases at J, with 10 bases in the middle. This CDR3 contains 12 residues. The CDR3 nucleotides are TGCAGCGTTGAAGCCCTCAGTTCCGAGCAGTACTTC. As protein: CSVEALSSEQYF.

The table lists this clonotype with a few counts. The chain carries TRBV20-1 and TRBJ2-7; possible D gene TRBD1, 6 bases. This CDR3 comprises 12 residues. Germline CDR1 is DFQATT and CDR2 is SNEGSKA (reference sequence). The germline V and J ends were trimmed by 6 bases and 3 bases, with 12 bases remaining between them. The CDR3 sequence: CSAQRDIYEQYF. The CDR3 DNA sequence: TGCAGTGCACAACGGGACATCTACGAGCAGTACTTC.

V and J are TRBV5-1 and TRBJ2-1; 14 nucleotides agree with TRBD2. Per the germline V gene, CDR1 is SGHRS and CDR2 is YFSETQ. V gave up 10 bases and J gave up 7 bases; unmatched junction bases: 7. This CDR3 is 14 amino acids long. As DNA, the CDR3 is TGCGCCGGCACGGGGACTAGCGGGAGTAATGAGCAGTTCTTC. This codes for CAGTGTSGSNEQFF.

In DNA, the CDR3 is TGTGCCAGCAGCGTAGGGGGGACTAGCGGGAGATACAATGAGCAGTTCTTC. It encodes CASSVGGTSGRYNEQFF. The rearrangement joins TRBV9 to TRBJ2-1; 14 bases match TRBD2. Germline loops: CDR1 SGDLS, CDR2 YYNGEE. After removal of 0 bases from V and 4 bases from J, the junction contained 3 bases not matched to a gene. The CDR3 is made up of 17 amino acids.

For this clonotype: This may be a read error: a much more frequent sequence differs by one nucleotide. V and J are TRBV9 and TRBJ2-1; D gene unclear. CDR1 is SGDLS, CDR2 YYNGEE, per germline. The CDR3 contains 14 residues. V was shortened by 3 bases and J by 3 bases, with 10 bases between the two germline ends. The CDR3 nucleotides are TGTGCCAGCAGCGAGGCTCCGGGCTACAATGAGCAGTTCTTC. The encoded protein is CASSEAPGYNEQFF.

The rearrangement links TRBV14 to TRBJ2-1; D is uncertain. The ends were cut back, 2 bases at V and 6 bases at J, with 5 bases in the middle. The CDR3 totals 12 residues. CDR1 SGHDN and CDR2 FVKESK come from the germline V gene. CDR3 region: CASSQLPNEQFF. CDR3 DNA sequence: TGTGCCAGCAGCCAACTCCCCAATGAGCAGTTCTTC.

This clonotype was recorded at least ten times. The rearrangement uses TRBV2 and TRBJ2-5; TRBD1 matches 10 bases. After removal of 6 bases from V and 4 bases from J, the junction contained 5 bases not matched to a gene. This CDR3 comprises 14 residues. The germline V gene has CDR1 SNHLY and CDR2 FYNNEI. The CDR3 protein is CASRAGTGVETQYF. The CDR3 nucleotides read TGTGCCAGCAGAGCCGGGACAGGGGTAGAGACCCAGTACTTC.

This clonotype was seen ten or more times. The CDR3 region is CASSPSGGNTYEQYF. The CDR3 DNA reads as TGTGCCAGCAGCCCTTCAGGGGGGAACACATACGAGCAGTACTTC. The genes are TRBV27 and TRBJ2-7, with D perhaps TRBD1 (7 bases). Germline V CDR1 and CDR2: MNHEY, SMNVEV (reference sequence). The germline V and J ends were trimmed by 6 bases and 4 bases, with 19 bases remaining between them. This CDR3 spans 15 amino acids.

The V gene is TRBV5-1, the J gene TRBJ2-1, with D uncertain. V lost 2 bases, J lost 0 bases, and 9 bases lay in between. The CDR3 is 15 amino acids. Germline V gene sequence: CDR1 SGHRS, CDR2 YFSETQ. The CDR3 coding sequence is TGCGCCAGCAGCTTTACATCGAGCTCCTACAATGAGCAGTTCTTC. Translation gives CASSFTSSSYNEQFF.

The V gene is TRBV29-1, the J gene TRBJ2-7, with D perhaps TRBD1 or TRBD2 (5 bases each). CDR3 length: 11 residues. Looked up from germline, CDR1 is SQVTM and CDR2 is ANQGSEA. With 4 bases removed from V and 3 bases from J, the gap between germline ends came to 7 bases. The CDR3 DNA is TGCAGCGTTGGGGACCACTACGAGCAGTACTTC. Its translation: CSVGDHYEQYF.

The V call is TRBV2, the J call TRBJ2-2; tentatively, D is TRBD1 (5 bases). CDR1 and CDR2 (germline): SNHLY, FYNNEI. Trimming removed 2 bases at V and 4 bases at J, with 17 bases between. CDR3 size: 17 residues. The CDR3 loop is CASSERGRGSGTGELFF. The CDR3 DNA is TGTGCCAGCAGTGAAAGGGGAAGGGGCTCAGGCACCGGGGAGCTGTTTTTT. The whole variable domain, remainder taken from reference TRBV2 and TRBJ2-2, is EPEVTQTPSHQVTQMGQEVILRCVPISNHLYFYWYRQILGQKVEFLVSFYNNEISEKSEIFDDQFSVERPDGSNFTLKIRSTKLEDSAMYFCASSERGRGSGTGELFFGEGSRLTVL.

The J gene is TRBJ2-5, the V gene TRBV28, with 8 bases fitting TRBD1. The CDR3 runs 15 residues. Looked up from germline, CDR1 is MDHEN and CDR2 is SYDVKM. After removal of 6 bases from V and 10 bases from J, the junction contained 16 bases not matched to a gene. The CDR3 is CASRPGGVSYNDQYF. The CDR3 region has the DNA TGTGCCAGCAGGCCAGGGGGCGTGAGCTACAATGACCAGTACTTC.

As for this clonotype: This clone may be a read error of a much larger clone one base away. V gene TRBV20-1 combines with J gene TRBJ2-7; 7 nucleotides match TRBD2. The J segment lost 3 bases and the V segment lost 3 bases, leaving 8 bases of the junction unmatched. Per the germline V gene, CDR1 is DFQATT and CDR2 is SNEGSKA (reference sequence). This CDR3 comprises 14 residues. In DNA, the CDR3 is TGCAGTGCTAGGACTGACGGGGGGAACTACGAGCAGTACTTC. It specifies CSARTDGGNYEQYF.

With regard to this clonotype: A read error may explain this, as a much larger clone is one base away. This sequence joins TRBV5-1 and TRBJ2-1; the match to TRBD2 covers 7 bases. CDR3 length: 16 amino acids. CDR1 is SGHRS, CDR2 YFSETQ, per germline. The CDR3 reads CASSAPESGDYNERFF. The CDR3 nucleotides read TGCGCCAGCAGCGCACCCGAGAGCGGGGACTACAATGAGCGGTTCTTC.

The CDR3 here is CASSQALGLHTGELFF. The CDR3, as DNA: TGTGCCAGCAGCCAAGCACTGGGGCTACACACCGGGGAGCTGTTTTTT. The chain employs TRBV3-1 and TRBJ2-2; D possibly corresponds to TRBD1 (5 bases). The CDR3 has 16 residues. Germline assignment: CDR1 LGHDT and CDR2 YNNKEL (reference sequence). The germline V and J ends were trimmed by 1 base and 3 bases, with 12 bases remaining between them.

Turning to this clonotype: A much larger clonotype is one base distant, so this may be a read error. This rearrangement joins TRBV10-3 to TRBJ2-1, with unresolved D. The germline V gene encodes CDR1 ENHRY and CDR2 SYGVKD. The CDR3 totals 12 residues. V lost 5 bases and J 6 bases, leaving 8 bases between the germline ends. CDR3 sequence (DNA): TGTGCCATCAGTAATTTCGCCAATGAGCAGTTCTTC. It yields the protein CAISNFANEQFF.

The CDR3 bases are TGCAGTGCTAGTGGGGTAGCGGGGAGCACCGGGGAGCTGTTTTTT. As protein: CSASGVAGSTGELFF. The rearrangement links TRBV20-1 to TRBJ2-2; 8 nucleotides align to TRBD2. This CDR3 has 15 amino acids. Trimming cost V 3 bases and J 4 bases; bases outside gene matches: 7. Germline assignment: CDR1 DFQATT and CDR2 SNEGSKA (reference sequence).